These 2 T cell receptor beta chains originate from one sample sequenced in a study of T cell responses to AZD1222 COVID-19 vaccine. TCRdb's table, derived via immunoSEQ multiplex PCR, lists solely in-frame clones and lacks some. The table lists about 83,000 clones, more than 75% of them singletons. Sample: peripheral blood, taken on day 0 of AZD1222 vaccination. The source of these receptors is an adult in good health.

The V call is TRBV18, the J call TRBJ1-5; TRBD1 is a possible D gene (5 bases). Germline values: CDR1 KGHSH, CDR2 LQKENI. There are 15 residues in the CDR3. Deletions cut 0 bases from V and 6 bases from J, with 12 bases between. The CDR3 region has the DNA TGTGCCAGCTCACCACCTAGGGATGGGGCTCAGCCCCAGCATTTT. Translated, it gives CASSPPRDGAQPQHF.

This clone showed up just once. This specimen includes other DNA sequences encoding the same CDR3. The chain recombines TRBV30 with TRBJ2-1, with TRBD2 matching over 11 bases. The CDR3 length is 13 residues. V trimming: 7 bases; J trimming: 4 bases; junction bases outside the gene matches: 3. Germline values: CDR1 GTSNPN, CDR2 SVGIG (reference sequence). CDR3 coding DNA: TGTGCCTTAAGACTAGCGGGATACAATGAGCAGTTCTTC. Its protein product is CALRLAGYNEQFF. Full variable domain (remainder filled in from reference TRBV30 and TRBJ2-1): SQTIHQWPATLVQPVGSPLSLECTVEGTSNPNLYWYRQAAGRGLQLLFYSVGIGQISSEVPQNLSASRPQDRQFILSSKKLLLSDSGFYLCALRLAGYNEQFFGPGTRLTVL.